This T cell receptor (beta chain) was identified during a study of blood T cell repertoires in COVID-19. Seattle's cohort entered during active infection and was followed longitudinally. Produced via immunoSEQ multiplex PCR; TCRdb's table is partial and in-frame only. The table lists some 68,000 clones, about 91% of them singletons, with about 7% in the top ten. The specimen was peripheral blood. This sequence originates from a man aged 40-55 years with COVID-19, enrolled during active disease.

The CDR3 nucleotides are TGTGCCTGGAGTTTACAGACGAGTGGCTACACCTTC. It specifies CAWSLQTSGYTF. The chain is built from TRBV30 and TRBJ1-2; no clear D gene. Trimming removed 2 bases at V and 7 bases at J, with 11 bases between. The CDR3 extends over 12 amino acids. Germline CDR1 reads GTSNPN; CDR2 reads SVGIG (reference sequence).